Its frequency marks the clone carrying this T cell receptor (beta chain) as medium-sized (0.01 to 0.1%). The antigen remains unidentified. The CDR3 consists of 15 residues. The germline gives CDR1 LGHNA, CDR2 YNFKEQ. This sample stems from a study of CXCR3-negative and CXCR3-positive naive CD8 T cells. Researchers prepared the TRB cDNA libraries using 5' RACE with UMI labels. For each CDR3 protein, TCRdb gives one entry from its re-call of the 5' RACE reads, without DNA. This sample carries under 70,000 distinct CDR3 sequences, with 4.8% going to the ten biggest clones. Study observations and caveats: When CXCR3-positive naive cells were set against CXCR3-negative naive cells, the former had more hydrophobic TRB CDR3s.

The clonotype was recovered from a human donor in good health. Some clones in this sample may be carry-over from other donors' samples. This chain links TRBV4-2 with TRBJ2-1. Sequencing was done on a sample of naive CXCR3+ CD8+ T cells from blood. Subset specified: CD45RO-CCR7+CD27+CD95- naive CD8+ T cells expressing CXCR3 (TNR3+). CDR3: CASSPEFSSYNEQFF.